The clone carrying this TCR beta chain has more than one count but fewer than ten. Its cognate antigen is unknown. The sample comes from a study of post-analysis software for immune sequencing data. Study conclusions and caveats: Samples sharing a preparation batch grouped tightly together when assessed by F measure. Significantly decreased normalized Chao1 diversity was recorded for multiple sclerosis patients relative to controls.

Unique molecular identifiers were built into the TCR beta cDNA libraries. A population of roughly 0.85 to 11 million T cells gave rise to around 480,000 cDNA molecules. TCRdb fed the PCR reads into MiXCR, producing one record per CDR3 protein. The sample holds around 500,000 distinct CDR3 sequences, approximately 34% seen once. This TCR was sampled from a girl younger than 18 with multiple sclerosis. Source material: blood.

CDR3 in amino acids: CASSLTHSGANVLTF. CDR3 sequence (DNA): TGTGCCAGCAGCCTGACTCACTCTGGGGCCAACGTCCTGACTTTC. The chain employs TRBV11-2 and TRBJ2-6; D unclear. The length of the CDR3 is 15 residues. Deletions cut 5 bases from V and 0 bases from J, with 8 bases between. CDR1 and CDR2 from the germline V gene are SGHAT and FQNNGV.